This paragraph covers one T cell receptor (beta chain) sequence. Its matching antigen is unknown. Method: immunoSEQ multiplex PCR; TCRdb's copy keeps in-frame clones and lacks some. The sample holds 150,000 to 200,000 clones; approximately 90% are singletons and the top ten take around 1.2%. These data are taken from a study of T cell responses to AZD1222 COVID-19 vaccine. Trimming pared 5 bases from V and 4 bases from J, leaving 20 bases between. CDR3 length: 16 residues. The germline V gene encodes CDR1 MNHEY and CDR2 SVGEGT. Study-wide points: Without day 14 samples, only post-peak T cell repertoires were studied. Only a handful of AZD1222 recipients, five to seven in all, had baseline seropositivity. Two AZD1222 doses significantly raised spike-specific TCR breadth and depth over controls.

The chain couples TRBV6-2 or TRBV6-3 to TRBJ1-2; no definite D call. Source: peripheral blood, taken 28 days after the second AZD1222 dose. This receptor was obtained from an adult who received the AZD1222 COVID-19 vaccine. DNA for the CDR3: TGTGCCAGCAGTCCCCCACCAAGGGAGTGGATCTATGGCTACACCTTC. Protein sequence: CASSPPPREWIYGYTF.